The present TCR beta chain was sequenced within a study of blood T cell repertoires in COVID-19. Study overall: Acute-phase and convalescent COVID-19 samples originated in the United States, Italy and Spain. Sources were T cells, B-cell-depleted T cells, or PBMCs; the material itself was cDNA or gDNA.

In the authors' methods: Estimation of nucleated cell counts was performed using reference gene primer amplification. The table came from immunoSEQ multiplex PCR; TCRdb's copy has only in-frame clones and leaves some out. From that table come the V and J calls and clone size; the DNA was used to work out D and trimming. Among about 160,000 clones, less than 85% were seen once, and the ten largest hold 3% to 4%. J gave up 4 bases and V 3 bases, and 6 bases lay outside the gene matches. The CDR3 consists of 15 residues. The germline V gene has CDR1 LGHNA and CDR2 YSLEER. This TCR was recovered from a human donor with acute or convalescent COVID-19. The donor label of this sample is uncertain. This chain links TRBV4-3 with TRBJ1-1, with TRBD1 matching over 9 bases. Sequences were obtained from peripheral blood. The CDR3 DNA reads TGCGCCAGCAGCCAGGGACAGGGTGTGGGCACTGAAGCTTTCTTT. Its translation is CASSQGQGVGTEAFF.